This passage covers 26 T cell receptor beta chains from one sample sequenced in a study of blood T cell repertoires in COVID-19 (dated by TCRdb to 2018 to 2020). Receptors were amplified or captured by the immunoSEQ multiplex PCR assay. The table was pulled from immuneACCESS by TCRdb, which kept in-frame rearrangements only. Such tables lose some clones; where checked, under half of the loss comes from unresolved V genes, and the rest has no known cause. The table for this sample lists approximately 360,000 clones; under 85% of them were counted only once. Over 4.5% of the sample lies in the top ten. Material: PBMCs or T cells enriched from blood (not recorded which). These receptors originate from a woman between 50 and 59 years old who had recovered from COVID-19.

This sequence joins TRBV7-9 and TRBJ1-4; TRBD1 aligns across 10 bases. Germline CDR1 SEHNR, CDR2 FQNEAQ (reference sequence). The CDR3 is 16 amino acids. Trimming cost V 1 base and J 8 bases; bases outside gene matches: 7. CDR3 in DNA: TGTGCCAGCAGCTTAGTAGTAGGGACAGGGGCCGAAAAACTGTTTTTT. Amino acid sequence: CASSLVVGTGAEKLFF.

This rearrangement joins TRBV19 to TRBJ2-7; weak D call: TRBD1 (6 bases). Germline V gives CDR1 LNHDA, CDR2 SQIVND (reference sequence). This CDR3 has 13 residues. The V and J ends lost 3 bases and 3 bases respectively, with 9 bases between them. The CDR3 reads CASSIGTNYEQYF. In DNA form, the CDR3 reads TGTGCCAGTAGTATCGGGACAAACTACGAGCAGTACTTC.

This chain connects TRBV6-5 to TRBJ1-1; D perhaps matches TRBD1 (6 bases). The CDR3 loop spans 14 amino acids. Trimming took off 5 bases at V and 6 bases at J, with 16 bases between the two ends. Germline-derived CDR1 and CDR2 are MNHEY and SVGAGI. The CDR3 spells CASSRTQGYAEAFF. The CDR3 DNA reads as TGTGCCAGCAGTCGGACTCAGGGGTATGCTGAAGCTTTCTTT.

The chain links TRBV14 to TRBJ2-5; 15 bases align to TRBD2. CDR1 is SGHDN, CDR2 FVKESK, per germline. CDR3 size: 20 residues. V shed 4 bases and J 4 bases; nucleotides not matched to a gene: 16. CDR3 in amino acids: CASSPSGTSGGPALGETQYF. The CDR3 coding sequence is TGTGCCAGCAGCCCTTCCGGGACTAGCGGGGGGCCTGCCCTGGGAGAGACCCAGTACTTC.

This rearrangement joins TRBV4-3 to TRBJ1-1; 9 bases are shared with TRBD1. There are 16 residues in the CDR3. V was pared by 3 bases and J by 0 bases, with 5 bases of the junction left unmatched. Germline CDR1 is LGHNA and CDR2 is YSLEER. As DNA, the CDR3 is TGCGCCAGCAGCCAGAGGACAGGGGCGTTGAACACTGAAGCTTTCTTT. It codes for CASSQRTGALNTEAFF.

This chain connects TRBV29-1 to TRBJ1-1, with D possibly being TRBD1 (6 bases). From germline, CDR1 is SQVTM and CDR2 ANQGSEA. The V end lost 5 bases, the J end lost 5 bases, and 18 bases lay between the germline ends. This CDR3 region has 14 residues. For the CDR3, the DNA is TGCAGCGTTCGACCACAGGGTAGTATTACTGAAGCTTTCTTT. It yields the protein CSVRPQGSITEAFF.

This chain links TRBV3-1 (or the pseudogene TRBV3-2) with TRBJ2-1; 8 bases fit TRBD2. This CDR3 is 16 amino acids long. The germline V gene has CDR1 LGHDT and CDR2 YNNKEL (reference sequence). The V and J ends lost 4 bases and 7 bases, in that order; junction bases with no gene match: 12. CDR3 sequence (DNA): TGTGCCAGCAGCCTGATAGCGGGACCCGCCGGGAATGAGCAGTTCTTC. Translated: CASSLIAGPAGNEQFF.

The chain has TRBV6-1 and TRBJ2-2; TRBD2 might be the D (7 bases). Between the trimmed V and J ends, which lost 4 bases and 6 bases, there was a span of 21 bases. Looked up from germline, CDR1 is MNHNS and CDR2 is SASEGT. This CDR3 is built from 17 residues. The CDR3 DNA reads TGTGCCAGCAGTGCATTGGTCCACGGGGGGCAATCCGGGGAGCTGTTTTTT. Encoded protein: CASSALVHGGQSGELFF.

This sequence joins TRBV29-1 and TRBJ2-7, with TRBD1 matching 7 bases. CDR1 is SQVTM and CDR2 is ANQGSEA in the germline V gene. This CDR3 has 13 residues. V was clipped by 3 bases and J by 5 bases; unmatched bases: 7. CDR3 sequence reads: CSVDKGALNEQYF. In DNA, the CDR3 is TGCAGCGTTGATAAGGGGGCCCTTAACGAGCAGTACTTC.

This chain uses TRBV6-5 with TRBJ1-2; 7 bases fit TRBD1. CDR3 length equals 16 residues. Per the germline V gene, CDR1 is MNHEY and CDR2 is SVGAGI. The V segment lost 0 bases and the J segment 8 bases; nucleotides outside the gene matches: 12. CDR3 sequence reads: CASSYSVQGVRRGYTF. The CDR3 DNA reads as TGTGCCAGCAGTTACTCGGTCCAGGGGGTGAGGAGAGGCTACACCTTC.

The rearrangement links TRBV7-3 to TRBJ1-1, with D possibly matching TRBD1 (5 bases). The germline V gene encodes CDR1 SGHTA and CDR2 FQGTGA. Between the trimmed V and J ends, which lost 1 base and 6 bases, there was a span of 9 bases. CDR3 length: 13 amino acids. The CDR3 loop reads CASSLSSGAEAFF. The CDR3 DNA reads TGTGCCAGCAGCTTAAGCTCGGGGGCTGAAGCTTTCTTT.

V gene TRBV18 combines with J gene TRBJ1-2; possibly TRBD1 for D (6 bases). CDR1 KGHSH and CDR2 LQKENI come from the germline V gene. V lost 3 bases to trimming and J lost 8 bases, with 19 bases between them. The CDR3 is 15 amino acids. DNA for the CDR3: TGTGCCAGCTCACCTGGACAGACCCTCCTAATCGGCTACACCTTC. It is translated as CASSPGQTLLIGYTF.

This rearrangement joins TRBV6-6 to TRBJ1-3, with 8 bases lining up with TRBD1. Trimming removed 6 bases from V and 7 bases from J; junction bases left unmatched: 5. CDR1 and CDR2 (germline): MNHNY, SVGAGI (reference sequence). This CDR3 spans 13 amino acids. Here the CDR3 DNA reads TGTGCCAGCAGCCAGACAGGGGACAACACCATATATTTT. As protein: CASSQTGDNTIYF.

The chain's CDR3 is CASSLGRLAGGLNEQFF. In DNA form, the CDR3 reads TGTGCCAGCAGCTTAGGACGACTAGCGGGGGGGCTCAATGAGCAGTTCTTC. The J gene is TRBJ2-1, the V gene TRBV7-6; 14 bases agree with TRBD2. This CDR3 has 17 residues. CDR1 is SGHVS, CDR2 FNYEAQ, per germline. V trimming: 1 base; J trimming: 6 bases; junction bases outside the gene matches: 5.

The chain carries TRBV6-4 and TRBJ2-1, with TRBD2 matching over 10 bases. This CDR3 region has 14 residues. V was pared by 6 bases and J by 6 bases, with 5 bases of the junction left unmatched. The germline V gene has CDR1 MRHNA and CDR2 SNTAGT. The chain's CDR3 is CASRKSSGGNEQFF. The CDR3 region has the DNA TGTGCCAGCAGGAAATCTAGCGGGGGCAATGAGCAGTTCTTC.

This chain links TRBV7-9 with TRBJ1-1; no reliable D call. The CDR3 consists of 13 residues. V lost 1 base to trimming and J lost 7 bases, with 10 bases between them. Germline assignment: CDR1 SEHNR and CDR2 FQNEAQ (reference sequence). The CDR3 sequence is CASSLDIIREAFF. The DNA for the CDR3 is TGTGCCAGCAGCTTAGACATTATCCGTGAAGCTTTCTTT.

This clone was recorded only once. The gene calls are TRBV24-1 and TRBJ2-2; TRBD2 is a possible D gene (5 bases). The V gene lost 5 bases and the J gene lost 4 bases, with 7 bases spanning the gap. The germline CDR1 and CDR2 sequences are KGHDR and SFDVKD. The CDR3 consists of 13 residues. For the CDR3, the DNA is TGTGCCACCAGTGCGGGGAGCACCGGGGAGCTGTTTTTT. Amino acid sequence: CATSAGSTGELFF.

This clone came up once. In DNA, the CDR3 is TGTGCCAGCAGCGCCGGATTAGACAGGACAGATACGCAGTATTTT. Translated: CASSAGLDRTDTQYF. The chain recombines TRBV7-9 with TRBJ2-3; tentative D call: TRBD1 (6 bases). The CDR3 is made up of 15 amino acids. Germline V gene sequence: CDR1 SEHNR, CDR2 FQNEAQ (reference sequence). The V and J ends lost 5 bases and 3 bases respectively, with 15 bases between them.

As concerns this clone: Other DNA sequences of this sample code for an identical CDR3. This chain connects TRBV9 to TRBJ1-1; D not certain. With 4 bases removed from V and 4 bases from J, the gap between germline ends came to 14 bases. The CDR3 has 14 residues. CDR1 and CDR2 (germline): SGDLS, YYNGEE. CDR3 sequence (DNA): TGTGCCAGCAGCCCCCCAGGCGGGAGCACTGAAGCTTTCTTT. As protein: CASSPPGGSTEAFF.

The chain has TRBV28 and TRBJ1-5, with D possibly being TRBD1 (5 bases). V was trimmed by 6 bases and J by 6 bases, leaving 15 bases between them. Germline CDR1 is MDHEN and CDR2 is SYDVKM. The CDR3 totals 14 residues. For the CDR3, the DNA is TGTGCCAGCAGACTTACAGGCGTCTCTCAGCCCCAGCATTTT. Protein product: CASRLTGVSQPQHF.

The chain carries TRBV10-3 and TRBJ2-7, with TRBD2 identical over 8 bases. Germline V gives CDR1 ENHRY, CDR2 SYGVKD. J lost 7 bases, V lost 7 bases, and 18 bases had no gene match. The CDR3 consists of 16 residues. The CDR3 protein is CAITPGRAGGTREQYF. The CDR3 DNA follows: TGTGCCATCACCCCGGGTCGGGCGGGAGGTACTAGGGAGCAGTACTTC.

The chain joins TRBV5-4 to TRBJ2-7, with 9 positions matching TRBD1. The germline gives CDR1 SGHNT, CDR2 YYREEE (reference sequence). V lost 4 bases and J lost 3; bases outside the gene matches: 8. The CDR3 spans 15 residues. This chain's CDR3 is CASSEPDRGRYEQYF. In nucleotides, the CDR3 is TGTGCCAGCAGCGAGCCGGACAGGGGACGCTACGAGCAGTACTTC.

V usage is TRBV7-3 and J usage is TRBJ2-1, with a possible D match to TRBD1 (5 bases). The V gene lost 5 bases and the J gene lost 2 bases, with 13 bases spanning the gap. Germline lookup yields CDR1 SGHTA and CDR2 FQGTGA. The CDR3 covers 15 residues. CDR3 bases: TGTGCCAGCAGCAAGGGGCTGGGTACCTACAATGAGCAGTTCTTC. Its translation: CASSKGLGTYNEQFF.

This sequence joins TRBV12-3 or TRBV12-4 and TRBJ2-7; TRBD2 is a possible D gene (6 bases). This CDR3 comprises 13 residues. V was trimmed by 8 bases and J by 5 bases, leaving 16 bases between them. The CDR3 DNA follows: TGTGCCAGCCGCGGAAGGCCTAGCGACGAGCAGTACTTC. Its translation is CASRGRPSDEQYF.

This clone was observed a single time. The chain carries TRBV7-8 and TRBJ1-5, with 10 positions matching TRBD1. In germline, CDR1 is SGHVS, CDR2 FQNEAQ. The trim removed 5 bases at V and 7 bases at J, leaving 11 bases unmatched. The CDR3 is made up of 16 amino acids. This CDR3 reads CASSPAPGQGGQPQHF. CDR3 bases: TGTGCCAGCAGCCCTGCCCCCGGACAGGGGGGCCAGCCCCAGCATTTT.

The chain recombines TRBV19 with TRBJ1-6; D ambiguous. This CDR3 region has 17 residues. Germline CDR1 and CDR2: LNHDA and SQIVND (reference sequence). Deletions cut 3 bases from V and 3 bases from J, with 15 bases between. CDR3 loop: CASSIEARTHYNSPLHF. The CDR3 DNA sequence: TGTGCCAGTAGTATTGAGGCCCGTACTCACTATAATTCACCCCTCCACTTT.